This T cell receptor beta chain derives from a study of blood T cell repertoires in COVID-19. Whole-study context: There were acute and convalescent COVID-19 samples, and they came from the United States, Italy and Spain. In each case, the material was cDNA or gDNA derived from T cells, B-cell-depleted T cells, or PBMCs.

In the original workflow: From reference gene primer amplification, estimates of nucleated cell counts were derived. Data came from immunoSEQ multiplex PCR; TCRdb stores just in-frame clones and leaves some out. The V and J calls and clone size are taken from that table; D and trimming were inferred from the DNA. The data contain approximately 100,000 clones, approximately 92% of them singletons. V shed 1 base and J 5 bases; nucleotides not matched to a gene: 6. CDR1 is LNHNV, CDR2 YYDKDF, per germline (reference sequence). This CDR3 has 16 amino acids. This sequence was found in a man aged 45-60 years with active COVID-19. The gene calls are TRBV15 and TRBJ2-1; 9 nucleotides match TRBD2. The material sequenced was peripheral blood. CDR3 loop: CATSRVGLAGNNEQFF. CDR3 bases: TGTGCCACCAGCAGAGTAGGGCTAGCGGGGAACAATGAGCAGTTCTTC.